A selection of T cell receptor beta chains follows, all from one sample in a study of cytomegalovirus exposure and HLA in healthy donors. The assay was immunoSEQ multiplex PCR, and TCRdb's table has in-frame clones only and misses some. The table includes 240,000 or so clones, 70% to 90% detected once. Specimen: PBMCs. Every receptor here comes from a woman younger than 45 in good health and CMV-seropositive. CDR3s include the opening cysteine and the closing phenylalanine or tryptophan. Fields, in order: J gene, V gene, clone size, D gene, CDR3 DNA, CDR3 protein. A D gene is named only where the DNA matches it firmly. Rows give clone size only sometimes, using once, few, many, or a class for an expanded clone.

TRBJ2-1 | TRBV6-1 | - | - | TGTGCCAGCAGAGAATCAGGAATATATGAGCAGTTCTTC | CASRESGIYEQFF
TRBJ2-4 | TRBV9 | - | - | TGTGCCAGCAGCGTGGGCATCAATTTAGCCAAAAACATTCAGTACTTC | CASSVGINLAKNIQYF
TRBJ1-2 | TRBV5-1 | - | - | TGCGCCAGCAGCGCAAACAGACAGGAGAACGTCAACTATGGCTACACCTTC | CASSANRQENVNYGYTF
TRBJ2-5 | TRBV11-1 | - | TRBD2 | TGTGCCAGCAGCTTCCTTGGCGGGAGGACGGAGACCCAGTACTTC | CASSFLGGRTETQYF
TRBJ1-2 | TRBV14 | - | - | TGTGCCAGCAGCCAAGATGCGGGGGATAACTATGGCTACACCTTC | CASSQDAGDNYGYTF
TRBJ1-4 | TRBV10-3 | few | - | TGTGCCATCAGCGACGGGGGAAATAATGAAAAACTGTTTTTT | CAISDGGNNEKLFF
TRBJ1-1 | TRBV28 | - | - | TGTGCCAGCAGTTTGATGGTGGCCAGTGAAGCTTTCTTT | CASSLMVASEAFF
TRBJ2-5 | TRBV6-5 | - | - | TGTGCTTCGAAAAACCGGGACCAAGAGACCCAGTACTTC | CASKNRDQETQYF
TRBJ1-1 | TRBV9 | - | - | TGTGCCAGCTCCGCGTCAGGGTCCATCACTGAAGCTTTCTTT | CASSASGSITEAFF
TRBJ1-5 | TRBV30 | - | - | TGTGCCTGGAGTGTATCGGGGGGAGGGCAGCCCCAGCATTTT | CAWSVSGGGQPQHF
TRBJ2-7 | TRBV6-1 | - | TRBD1 | TGTGCCAGCAGAGACCGGGACAGGGGATACGAGCAGTACTTC | CASRDRDRGYEQYF
TRBJ1-3 | TRBV6-6 | - | - | TGTGCCAGCACACCGGGACACCTCTCTGGAAACACCATATATTTT | CASTPGHLSGNTIYF
TRBJ1-2 | TRBV2 | few | TRBD1 | TGTGCCAGCAGTGATAGGGGACAGTACTATGGCTACACCTTC | CASSDRGQYYGYTF
TRBJ2-5 | TRBV7-3 | - | - | TGTGCCAGCAGCCCGCTAGGGAGAGCCCAAGAGACCCAGTACTTC | CASSPLGRAQETQYF
TRBJ1-1 | TRBV5-1 | - | - | TGCGCCAGCAGCTTGGGACGGGAGAAAGCTTTCTTT | CASSLGREKAFF
TRBJ2-1 | TRBV9 | few | TRBD2 | TGTGCCAGCAGCGTAGGCACTAGCGGTTACAATGAGCAGTTCTTC | CASSVGTSGYNEQFF
TRBJ1-3 | TRBV30 | - | TRBD1 | TGTGCCTGGAGTTCGGGACAGGGGGCTGGAAACACCATATATTTT | CAWSSGQGAGNTIYF
TRBJ2-1 | TRBV6-6 | - | TRBD2 | TGTGCCAGCAGTTACTATAGCGGGAACGAGCAGTTCTTC | CASSYYSGNEQFF
TRBJ2-6 | TRBV7-9 | once | TRBD2 | TGTGCCAGCAGCACGTGGACTAGCGGGAGTACTGGGGCCAACGTCCTGACTTTC | CASSTWTSGSTGANVLTF
TRBJ2-3 | TRBV2 | once | - | TGTGCCAGCAGTGCTAGGCTAGCGTCTAGCACAGATACGCAGTATTTT | CASSARLASSTDTQYF
TRBJ2-1 | TRBV25-1 | - | TRBD2 | TGTGCCAGCAGTGACCCGGGACTAGCGGGATCGAATGAGCAGTTCTTC | CASSDPGLAGSNEQFF
TRBJ2-7 | TRBV5-1 | - | - | TGCGCCAGCAGCACTCTCCTACAGGGCTACGAGCAGTACTTC | CASSTLLQGYEQYF
TRBJ1-1 | TRBV6-1 | - | - | TGTGCCACCCATCAATCAGGTTTCACTGAAGCTTTCTTT | CATHQSGFTEAFF
TRBJ1-5 | TRBV10-2 | - | - | TGCGCCAGCAGTGAGTCATCGGGGAGCAATCAGCCCCAGCATTTT | CASSESSGSNQPQHF
TRBJ2-3 | TRBV5-1 | - | TRBD1 | TGCGCCAGCAGCTTGGAGCCCGGACAGGGCCAAACAGATACGCAGTATTTT | CASSLEPGQGQTDTQYF
TRBJ2-3 | TRBV7-9 | - | TRBD2 | TGTGCCAGCAGCTCCGGTAATAGCGGGAGGTTCACAGATACGCAGTATTTT | CASSSGNSGRFTDTQYF
TRBJ2-3 | TRBV23-1 | - | TRBD1 | TGCGCCAGCTCACTCCGGGACAGTACCAGCACAGATACGCAGTATTTT | CASSLRDSTSTDTQYF
TRBJ1-1 | TRBV6-4 | - | TRBD1 | TGTGCCAGCAGTTCCGACAGGGTGTCGTCTGAAGCTTTCTTT | CASSSDRVSSEAFF
TRBJ2-7 | TRBV18 | - | TRBD2 | TGTGCCAGCTCACCCTTAGCGGGAGGGCCTGAAGACGAGCAGTACTTC | CASSPLAGGPEDEQYF
TRBJ2-1 | TRBV5-1 | - | TRBD2 | TGCGCCAGCACGCTAGCGGGAGTGGGTACCAATGAGCAGTTCTTC | CASTLAGVGTNEQFF
TRBJ1-1 | TRBV16 | few | - | TGTGCCAGCAGCCAATCCCGTGAAGCTTTCTTT | CASSQSREAFF
TRBJ2-5 | TRBV7-2 | - | TRBD2 | TGTGCCAGCAGCTTAGGACTAGCGGGAGACATCCAAGAGACCCAGTACTTC | CASSLGLAGDIQETQYF